Detailed here is one T cell receptor (beta chain). What it binds is not known. Using immunoSEQ multiplex PCR, the repertoire was profiled, and TCRdb retains in-frame clones only, with some absent. The sample has 28,000 or so clones; more than 80% are singletons. The data are from a study of lymphopenia after photon versus proton radiotherapy. General study points: Relative stability marked proton patients; photon patients lost diversity and naive cells.

CDR3 length: 12 residues. V lost 1 base and J 2 bases, leaving 2 bases between the germline ends. The germline V gene encodes CDR1 SEHNR and CDR2 FQNEAQ (reference sequence). The source of this sequence is a man aged 30 to 45 with gastric cancer. The sample was peripheral blood, taken from a patient treated with photon-based radiotherapy. V gene TRBV7-9 combines with J gene TRBJ1-2; the D is unclear. CDR3 sequence: CASSLGNYGYTF. The CDR3 region has the DNA TGTGCCAGCAGCTTAGGGAACTATGGCTACACCTTC.